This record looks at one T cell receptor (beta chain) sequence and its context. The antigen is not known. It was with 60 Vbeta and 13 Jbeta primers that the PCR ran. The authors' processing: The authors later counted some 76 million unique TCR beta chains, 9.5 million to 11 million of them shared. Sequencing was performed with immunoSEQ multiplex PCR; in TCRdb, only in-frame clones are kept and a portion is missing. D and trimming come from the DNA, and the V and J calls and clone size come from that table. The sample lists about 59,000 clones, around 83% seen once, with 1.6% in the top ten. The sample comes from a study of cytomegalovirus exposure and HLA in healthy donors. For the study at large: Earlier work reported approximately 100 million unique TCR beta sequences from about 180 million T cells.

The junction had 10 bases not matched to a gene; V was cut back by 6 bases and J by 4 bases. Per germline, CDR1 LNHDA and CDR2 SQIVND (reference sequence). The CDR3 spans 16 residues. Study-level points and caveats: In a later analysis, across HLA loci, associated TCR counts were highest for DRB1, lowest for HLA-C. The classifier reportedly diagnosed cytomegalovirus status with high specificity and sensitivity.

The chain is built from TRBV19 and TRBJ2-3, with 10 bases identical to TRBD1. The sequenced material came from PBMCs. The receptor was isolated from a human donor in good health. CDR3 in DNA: TGTGCCAGTAGGAACAGGACAGGGGGAATTTCAGATACGCAGTATTTT. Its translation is CASRNRTGGISDTQYF.